Listed here are 20 T cell receptor beta chains from one sample, sequenced in a study of T cells after yellow fever vaccination. MiXCR, run by TCRdb on the 5' RACE reads, gives a single entry per CDR3 protein. The sample has approximately 550,000 distinct CDR3 sequences, about 19% seen once; the top ten hold roughly an eighth. Material: PBMCs, obtained 15 days after the yellow fever booster vaccination. The source of these receptors is a man aged 30 to 39 who received the YFV17D yellow fever vaccine.

There are a few counts of this clonotype. The rearrangement links TRBV6-1 to TRBJ2-1; TRBD2 matches at 14 bases. Germline V gives CDR1 MNHNS, CDR2 SASEGT. V lost 1 base and J lost 1; bases outside the gene matches: 6. The CDR3 length is 19 residues. Here the CDR3 reads CASSEGTSGRFYSYNEQFF. For the CDR3, the DNA is TGTGCCAGCAGTGAAGGGACTAGCGGGAGGTTCTATTCCTACAATGAGCAGTTCTTC.

The gene calls are TRBV18 and TRBJ2-1; TRBD2 aligns across 14 bases. Trimming at V came to 5 bases and at J to 6 bases, leaving 3 bases not matched to a gene. This CDR3 is 15 amino acids long. The germline CDR1 and CDR2 sequences are KGHSH and LQKENI. This CDR3 reads CASSTGLAGANEQFF. For the CDR3, the DNA is TGTGCCAGCTCAACGGGACTAGCGGGAGCCAATGAGCAGTTCTTC. The full variable domain, completed using reference TRBV18 and TRBJ2-1, is NAGVMQNPRHLVRRRGQEARLRCSPMKGHSHVYWYRQLPEEGLKFMVYLQKENIIDESGMPKERFSAEFPKEGPSILRIQQVVRGDSAAYFCASSTGLAGANEQFFGPGTRLTVL.

V and J are TRBV10-3 and TRBJ2-1; D ambiguous. The germline V gene encodes CDR1 ENHRY and CDR2 SYGVKD. V was clipped by 0 bases and J by 8 bases, with 8 bases between them. The CDR3 has 13 residues. The CDR3, as DNA: TGTGCCATCAGTGAGTCCCTGTGGGATGAGCAGTTCTTC. Its protein is CAISESLWDEQFF.

This chain links TRBV20-1 with TRBJ2-5; D unclear. The CDR3 has 14 residues. Germline lookup yields CDR1 DFQATT and CDR2 SNEGSKA (reference sequence). Trimming left V 1 base short and J 1 base short, with 10 bases between. Here the CDR3 reads CSARGPTTQETQYF. The CDR3 nucleotides read TGCAGTGCTAGAGGTCCTACGACCCAAGAGACCCAGTACTTC.

The sample holds a few counts of this clonotype. V usage is TRBV15 and J usage is TRBJ2-7, with a weak D call TRBD2 (5 bases). V dropped 0 bases and J dropped 0 bases, with 12 bases sitting between them. Germline loops: CDR1 LNHNV, CDR2 YYDKDF (reference sequence). CDR3 length equals 16 residues. Here the CDR3 DNA reads TGTGCCACCAGCAGAGATGGCGGGTTAAGCTCCTACGAGCAGTACTTC. Its protein is CATSRDGGLSSYEQYF.

This chain links TRBV4-2 with TRBJ2-7; D possibly matches TRBD1 or TRBD2 (5 bases each). This CDR3 has 15 residues. Deletions cut 0 bases from V and 2 bases from J, with 11 bases between. Germline V gives CDR1 LGHNA, CDR2 YNFKEQ. CDR3 sequence (DNA): TGTGCCAGCAGCCAAGATGGGACCGGACCCTACGAGCAGTACTTC. It encodes CASSQDGTGPYEQYF.

The V gene is TRBV3-1, the J gene TRBJ2-2; possible D gene TRBD2, 5 bases. CDR1 LGHDT and CDR2 YNNKEL come from the germline V gene (reference sequence). Trimming took 3 bases from V and 7 from J, leaving 18 bases between them. The CDR3 runs to 16 residues. This CDR3 reads CASSHMTNHNGGELFF. The CDR3 DNA reads as TGTGCCAGCAGCCATATGACTAACCACAATGGCGGGGAGCTGTTTTTT.

This clonotype has more than one count but fewer than ten. The chain is built from TRBV6-1 and TRBJ2-3, with 9 bases that match TRBD2. The junction had 6 bases not matched to a gene; V was cut back by 6 bases and J by 2 bases. This CDR3 is 15 amino acids long. Germline V gives CDR1 MNHNS, CDR2 SASEGT. The CDR3 nucleotides are TGTGCCAGCAGGGAGAGACTAGCGGTCACAGATACGCAGTATTTT. This sequence encodes CASRERLAVTDTQYF.

This clonotype was seen more than once but under ten times. The CDR3 spells CASSLGGSESETQYF. The CDR3 region has the DNA TGTGCCAGCAGCTTAGGAGGGAGTGAGAGCGAGACCCAGTACTTC. The chain has TRBV7-6 and TRBJ2-5, with D perhaps TRBD2 (5 bases). The CDR3 runs to 15 residues. The V end lost 1 base, the J end lost 5 bases, and 14 bases lay between the germline ends. The germline V gene encodes CDR1 SGHVS and CDR2 FNYEAQ.

This clonotype was seen a handful of times. The chain couples TRBV3-1 to TRBJ2-5; the D gene is possibly TRBD2 (5 bases). This CDR3 comprises 15 residues. V was trimmed by 4 bases and J by 5 bases, leaving 17 bases between them. Germline CDR1 and CDR2: LGHDT and YNNKEL (reference sequence). CDR3 sequence (DNA): TGTGCCAGCAGCCTAGGGTTGAGGGTATCGGAGACCCAGTACTTC. It encodes CASSLGLRVSETQYF.

This clonotype has a handful of counts. In nucleotides, the CDR3 is TGTGCCAGCAGCTCAAACCCCGGCAGGGGGGCCTACGAGCAGTACTTC. It codes for CASSSNPGRGAYEQYF. The chain links TRBV7-2 to TRBJ2-7; the D gene is possibly TRBD1 (7 bases). This CDR3 region has 16 residues. Germline CDR1 reads SGHTA; CDR2 reads FQGNSA. Trimming shortened V by 4 bases and J by 2 bases, and 18 bases separated the two germline ends.

The chain links TRBV3-1 to TRBJ1-5; D is uncertain. The CDR3 covers 14 residues. The V gene lost 6 bases and the J gene lost 11 bases, with 20 bases spanning the gap. Germline lookup yields CDR1 LGHDT and CDR2 YNNKEL (reference sequence). The CDR3 protein is CASSPSGPSGSQHF. CDR3 coding DNA: TGTGCCAGCAGTCCCTCTGGTCCCTCGGGGTCCCAGCATTTT.

This CDR3 reads CSTSLGRQALNTEAFF. CDR3 nucleotides: TGCAGCACATCCTTGGGTCGACAGGCGCTGAACACTGAAGCTTTCTTT. The V gene is TRBV29-1, the J gene TRBJ1-1; a possible D gene is TRBD1 (6 bases). The CDR3 covers 16 residues. Germline V CDR1 and CDR2: SQVTM, ANQGSEA. V lost 8 bases and J lost 0, with 22 bases in between.

This clonotype was seen more than once but under ten times. The rearrangement links TRBV10-2 to TRBJ2-3, with D hard to call. V lost 2 bases and J lost 3, with 12 bases in between. The CDR3 runs to 15 residues. Per germline, CDR1 WSHSY and CDR2 SAAADI. The CDR3 loop is CASSERRQMTDTQYF. The CDR3 DNA follows: TGCGCCAGCAGTGAGCGTAGACAAATGACAGATACGCAGTATTTT.

This clonotype was seen a few times. V gene TRBV29-1 combines with J gene TRBJ2-1; D is unclear. Germline-derived CDR1 and CDR2 are SQVTM and ANQGSEA. The CDR3 spans 11 residues. Trimming left V 6 bases short and J 8 bases short, with 11 bases between. CDR3 DNA sequence: TGCAGCGTGGATCGGGTGGATGAGCAGTTCTTC. This gives the protein CSVDRVDEQFF.

The genes are TRBV5-1 and TRBJ2-7; no reliable D call. The germline V gene encodes CDR1 SGHRS and CDR2 YFSETQ. V was cut by 4 bases and J by 0 bases, with 8 bases left in between. The CDR3 runs to 13 residues. CDR3 region: CASSASNSYEQYF. The CDR3 nucleotides read TGCGCCAGCAGCGCATCCAACTCCTACGAGCAGTACTTC.

The chain links TRBV7-6 to TRBJ2-1; 11 bases are a match to TRBD2. The CDR3 loop spans 15 amino acids. Germline V CDR1 and CDR2: SGHVS, FNYEAQ. V dropped 2 bases and J dropped 7; count of bases not matched to a gene: 4. CDR3 sequence (DNA): TGTGCCAGCAGCTTATCTAGCGGGAGGTTTAATGAGCAGTTCTTC. This codes for CASSLSSGRFNEQFF.

Only a few counts were recorded for this clonotype. This chain uses TRBV27 with TRBJ2-5; D remains unclear. CDR3 length equals 14 residues. V was cut by 4 bases and J by 4 bases, with 13 bases left in between. Germline-derived CDR1 and CDR2 are MNHEY and SMNVEV (reference sequence). The CDR3 is CASSSYGAGETQYF. In nucleotides, the CDR3 is TGTGCCAGCAGTTCATATGGCGCCGGAGAGACCCAGTACTTC.

The CDR3 loop is CASSQETGVNTEAFF. The CDR3 DNA reads TGCGCCAGCAGCCAAGAGACCGGTGTGAACACTGAAGCTTTCTTT. The chain couples TRBV4-3 to TRBJ1-1, with D uncertain. Germline CDR1 and CDR2: LGHNA and YSLEER. Trimming stripped 0 bases from V and 0 bases from J, with 8 bases between. This CDR3 region has 15 residues.

This chain connects TRBV20-1 to TRBJ2-5; 10 nucleotides agree with TRBD1. The V gene end was trimmed by 6 bases and the J gene end by 5 bases; junction bases not matched to a gene: 9. Germline V CDR1 and CDR2: DFQATT, SNEGSKA (reference sequence). The CDR3 spans 14 residues. CDR3 nucleotide sequence: TGCAGTGCAGGAAGGACAGGGGGGGTCGAGACCCAGTACTTC. It encodes CSAGRTGGVETQYF.